This T cell receptor beta chain was profiled in a study of cytomegalovirus exposure and HLA in healthy donors. General study findings and limits: Owing to their indistinguishability, certain V segments, notably TRBV6-2 and TRBV6-3, were excluded. A classifier reportedly called cytomegalovirus status with high sensitivity and specificity. Reportedly, HLA-A and HLA-B alleles of most subjects were accurately predicted from TCR beta.

This CDR3 spans 15 amino acids. Trimming took 6 bases from V and 6 from J; bases not matched to a gene: 12. Germline CDR1 and CDR2: MNHEY and SMNVEV (reference sequence). As for the donors, each was a healthy bone marrow donor. This clone was seen only once. No antigen is known for it. Primers included in the PCR were 60 Vbeta and 13 Jbeta primers. The data were produced by immunoSEQ multiplex PCR, yet TCRdb's version contains in-frame clones alone and is incomplete. The sample holds more than 150,000 clones, more than 70% seen once. The receptor was derived from a boy aged 2 to 9 in good health and CMV-seronegative. The specimen sequenced was PBMCs. This rearrangement joins TRBV27 to TRBJ1-1; 8 bases agree with TRBD1. This chain's CDR3 is CASSPTDRGGPEAFF. Written as DNA, the CDR3 is TGTGCCAGCAGCCCGACTGACAGGGGCGGCCCTGAAGCTTTCTTT.